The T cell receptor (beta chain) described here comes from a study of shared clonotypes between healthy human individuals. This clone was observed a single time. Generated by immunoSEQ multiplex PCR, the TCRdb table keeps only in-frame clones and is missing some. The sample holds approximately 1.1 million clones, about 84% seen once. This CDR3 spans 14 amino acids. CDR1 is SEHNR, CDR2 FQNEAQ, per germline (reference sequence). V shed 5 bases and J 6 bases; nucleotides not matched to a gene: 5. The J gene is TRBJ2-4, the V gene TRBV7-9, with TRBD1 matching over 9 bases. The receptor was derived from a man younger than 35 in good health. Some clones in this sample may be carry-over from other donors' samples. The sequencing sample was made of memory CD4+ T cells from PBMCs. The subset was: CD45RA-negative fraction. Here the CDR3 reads CASSRGDRVNIQYF. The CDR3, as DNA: TGTGCCAGCAGCCGAGGGGACAGGGTAAACATTCAGTACTTC. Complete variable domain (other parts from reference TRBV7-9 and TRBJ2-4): DTGVSQNPRHKITKRGQNVTFRCDPISEHNRLYWYRQTLGQGPEFLTYFQNEAQLEKSRLLSDRFSAERPKGSFSTLEIQRTEQGDSAMYLCASSRGDRVNIQYFGAGTRLSVL.